This T cell receptor beta chain was sequenced for a study of T cells in tuberculosis. Study details: CD1B tetramers identified T cells specific for mycobacterial lipid GMM.

Latent tuberculosis screening used tuberculin skin test and IGRA at entry. Each clinical donor contributed on average around 97,000 T cells from unsorted cryopreserved PBMC. Clones were sequenced by immunoSEQ multiplex PCR, and TCRdb holds only the in-frame ones, with some missing. The sample carries roughly 35,000 clones, approximately 93% recorded once. Germline lookup yields CDR1 MDHEN and CDR2 SYDVKM. CDR3 size: 14 residues. Trimming left V 5 bases short and J 7 bases short, with 15 bases between. The chain employs TRBV28 and TRBJ2-4, with a weak D call TRBD1 (6 bases). Sequenced: PBMCs. The clonotype originates from a donor aged 10 to 29 with latent tuberculosis or without tuberculosis infection. The CDR3 here is CASSLDSGTNIQYF. CDR3 sequence (DNA): TGTGCCAGCAGTCTGGACAGCGGAACGAACATTCAGTACTTC.